This record concerns one T cell receptor (beta chain) sequence. Its antigen is undetermined. The PCR contained 60 Vbeta and 13 Jbeta primers. The table came from immunoSEQ multiplex PCR; TCRdb's copy has only in-frame clones and leaves some out. The repertoire holds 200,000 to 300,000 clones, with roughly 82% as singletons. These data are taken from a study of cytomegalovirus exposure and HLA in healthy donors. General observations from the study: The authors judged a highly shared variant cluster likely a sequencing artifact. The CMV antigen specificity of a few CMV-associated chains was confirmed through in vitro analysis. Several top significant clusters appeared, in a later analysis, to be linked to common viral pathogens. A later analysis reportedly found that, within productive TCRs, an Asian-associated ancestry cluster had fewer N-insertions than the mean observed across the roughly 690 donors.

The origin of this receptor is a woman between 40 and 50 years old in good health and CMV-seropositive. The sequenced sample consisted of PBMCs.

The CDR3 protein is CASSQWTGGNQPQHF. The DNA of the CDR3 is TGTGCCAGCAGCCAATGGACAGGGGGCAATCAGCCCCAGCATTTT. V gene TRBV4-2 combines with J gene TRBJ1-5; 9 bases line up with TRBD1. The germline V gene encodes CDR1 LGHNA and CDR2 YNFKEQ. Unmatched junction bases numbered 1, after V lost 2 bases and J lost 2 bases. The CDR3 is 15 residues long.